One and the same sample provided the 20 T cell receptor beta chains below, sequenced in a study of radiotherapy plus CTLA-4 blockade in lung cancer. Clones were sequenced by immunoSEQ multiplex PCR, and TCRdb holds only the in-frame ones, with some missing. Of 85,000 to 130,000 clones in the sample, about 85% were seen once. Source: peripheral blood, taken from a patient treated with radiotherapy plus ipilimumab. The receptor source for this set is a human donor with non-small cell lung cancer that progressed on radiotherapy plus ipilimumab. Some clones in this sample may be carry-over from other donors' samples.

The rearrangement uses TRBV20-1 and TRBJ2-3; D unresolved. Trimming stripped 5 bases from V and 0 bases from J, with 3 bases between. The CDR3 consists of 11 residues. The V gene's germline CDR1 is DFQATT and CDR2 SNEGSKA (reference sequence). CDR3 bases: TGCAGTGCTCAAAGCACAGATACGCAGTATTTT. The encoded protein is CSAQSTDTQYF.

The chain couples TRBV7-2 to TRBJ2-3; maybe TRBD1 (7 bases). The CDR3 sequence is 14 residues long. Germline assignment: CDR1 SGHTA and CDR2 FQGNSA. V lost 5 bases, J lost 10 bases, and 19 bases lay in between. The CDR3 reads CASSPSTGRGAQYF. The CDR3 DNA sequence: TGTGCCAGCAGCCCATCTACGGGCAGGGGGGCGCAGTATTTT.

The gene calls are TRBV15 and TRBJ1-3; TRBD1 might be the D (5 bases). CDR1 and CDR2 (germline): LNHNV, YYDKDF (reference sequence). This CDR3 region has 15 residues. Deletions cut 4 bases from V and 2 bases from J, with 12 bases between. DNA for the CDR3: TGTGCCACCAGCATGACAGCTTTAACTGGAAACACCATATATTTT. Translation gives CATSMTALTGNTIYF. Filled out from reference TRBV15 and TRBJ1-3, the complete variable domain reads DAMVIQNPRYQVTQFGKPVTLSCSQTLNHNVMYWYQQKSSQAPKLLFHYYDKDFNNEADTPDNFQSRRPNTSFCFLDIRSPGLGDTAMYLCATSMTALTGNTIYFGEGSWLTVV.

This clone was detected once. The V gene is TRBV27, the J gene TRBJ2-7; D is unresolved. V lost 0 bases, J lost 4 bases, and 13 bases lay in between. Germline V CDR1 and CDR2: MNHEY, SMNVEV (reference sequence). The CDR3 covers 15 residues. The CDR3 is CASSLSSSGLYEQYF. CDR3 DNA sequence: TGTGCCAGCAGTTTATCGAGCAGTGGGCTATACGAGCAGTACTTC.

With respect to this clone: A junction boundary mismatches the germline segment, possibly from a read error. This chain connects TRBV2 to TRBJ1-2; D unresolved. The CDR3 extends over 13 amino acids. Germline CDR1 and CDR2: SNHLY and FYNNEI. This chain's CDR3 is CASNRGNTYGCSF. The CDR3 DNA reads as TGTGCCAGCAATCGTGGTAACACCTATGGCTGCAGCTTC.

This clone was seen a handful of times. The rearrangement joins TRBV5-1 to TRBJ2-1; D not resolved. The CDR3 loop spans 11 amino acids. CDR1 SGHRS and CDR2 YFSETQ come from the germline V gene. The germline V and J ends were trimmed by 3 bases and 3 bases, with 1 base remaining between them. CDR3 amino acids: CASSYYNEQFF. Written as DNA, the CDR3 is TGCGCCAGCAGCTACTACAATGAGCAGTTCTTC.

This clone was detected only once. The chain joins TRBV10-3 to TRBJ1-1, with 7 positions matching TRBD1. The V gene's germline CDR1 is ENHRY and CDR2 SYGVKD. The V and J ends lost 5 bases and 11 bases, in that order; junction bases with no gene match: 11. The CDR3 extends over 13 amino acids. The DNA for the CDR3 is TGTGCCATCAGTCCTCTACAGGGGAGGGATGCTTTCTTT. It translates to CAISPLQGRDAFF.

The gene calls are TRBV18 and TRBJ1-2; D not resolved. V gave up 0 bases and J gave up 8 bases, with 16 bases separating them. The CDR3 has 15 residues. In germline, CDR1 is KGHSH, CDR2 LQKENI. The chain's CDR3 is CASSPPGGDVDGYTF. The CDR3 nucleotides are TGTGCCAGCTCACCACCAGGCGGGGATGTCGACGGCTACACCTTC.

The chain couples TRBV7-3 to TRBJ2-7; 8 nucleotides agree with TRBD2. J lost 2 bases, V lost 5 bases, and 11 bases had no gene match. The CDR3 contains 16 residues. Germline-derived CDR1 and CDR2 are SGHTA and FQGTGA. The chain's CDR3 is CASSLTGGPGPYEQYF. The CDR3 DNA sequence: TGTGCCAGCAGCCTGACGGGGGGGCCCGGCCCCTACGAGCAGTACTTC.

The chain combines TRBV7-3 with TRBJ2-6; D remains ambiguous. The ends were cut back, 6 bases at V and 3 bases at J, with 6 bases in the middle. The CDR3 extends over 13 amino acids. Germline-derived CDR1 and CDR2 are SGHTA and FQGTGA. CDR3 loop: CASSNGGANVLTF. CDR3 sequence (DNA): TGTGCCAGCAGTAACGGTGGGGCCAACGTCCTGACTTTC.

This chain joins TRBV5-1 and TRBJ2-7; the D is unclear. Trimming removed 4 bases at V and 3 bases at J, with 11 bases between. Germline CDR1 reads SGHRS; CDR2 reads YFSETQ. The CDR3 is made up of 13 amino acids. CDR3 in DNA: TGCGCCAGCAGCCTCCCCGACGGCTACGAGCAGTACTTC. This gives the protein CASSLPDGYEQYF.

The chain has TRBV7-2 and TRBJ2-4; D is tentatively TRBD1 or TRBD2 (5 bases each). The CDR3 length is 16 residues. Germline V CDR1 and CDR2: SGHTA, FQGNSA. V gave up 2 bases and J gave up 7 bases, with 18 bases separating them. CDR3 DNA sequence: TGTGCCAGCAGCTTAAAGCGCAGGGAGAGCGGTAACATTCAGTACTTC. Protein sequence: CASSLKRRESGNIQYF.

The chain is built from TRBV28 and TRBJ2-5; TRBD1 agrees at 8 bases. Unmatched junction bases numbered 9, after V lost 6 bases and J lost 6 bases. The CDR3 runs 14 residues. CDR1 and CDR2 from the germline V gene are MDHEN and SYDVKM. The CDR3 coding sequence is TGTGCCAGCAGAGCCGAGGACAGGGTTAAGACCCAGTACTTC. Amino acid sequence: CASRAEDRVKTQYF. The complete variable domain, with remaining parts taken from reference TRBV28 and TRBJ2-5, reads DVKVTQSSRYLVKRTGEKVFLECVQDMDHENMFWYRQDPGLGLRLIYFSYDVKMKEKGDIPEGYSVSREKKERFSLILESASTNQTSMYLCASRAEDRVKTQYFGPGTRLLVL.

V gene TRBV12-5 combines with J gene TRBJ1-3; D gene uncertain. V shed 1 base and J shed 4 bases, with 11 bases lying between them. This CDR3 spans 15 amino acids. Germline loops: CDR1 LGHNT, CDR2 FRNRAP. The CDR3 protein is CASGLGLTVGNTIYF. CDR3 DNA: TGTGCTAGTGGTTTGGGATTAACAGTAGGAAACACCATATATTTT.

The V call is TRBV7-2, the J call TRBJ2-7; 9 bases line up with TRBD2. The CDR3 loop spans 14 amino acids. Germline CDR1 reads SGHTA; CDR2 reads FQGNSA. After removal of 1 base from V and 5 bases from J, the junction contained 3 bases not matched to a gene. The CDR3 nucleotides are TGTGCCAGCAGCTTAGGCGGGAGGGTCCACGAGCAGTACTTC. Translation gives CASSLGGRVHEQYF.

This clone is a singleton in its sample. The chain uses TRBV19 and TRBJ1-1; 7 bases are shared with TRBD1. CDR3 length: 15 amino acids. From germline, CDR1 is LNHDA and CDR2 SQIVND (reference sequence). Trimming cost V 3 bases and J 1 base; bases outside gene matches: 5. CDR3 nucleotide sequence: TGTGCCAGTAGTATTCGGTGGACAGGGAACACTGAAGCTTTCTTT. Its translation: CASSIRWTGNTEAFF.

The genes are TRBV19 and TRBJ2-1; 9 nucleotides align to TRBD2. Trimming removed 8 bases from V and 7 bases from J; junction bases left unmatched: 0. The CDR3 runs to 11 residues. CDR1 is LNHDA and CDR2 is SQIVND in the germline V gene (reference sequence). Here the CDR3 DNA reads TGTGCCAGTGCGGGGGGGAATGAGCAGTTCTTC. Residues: CASAGGNEQFF.

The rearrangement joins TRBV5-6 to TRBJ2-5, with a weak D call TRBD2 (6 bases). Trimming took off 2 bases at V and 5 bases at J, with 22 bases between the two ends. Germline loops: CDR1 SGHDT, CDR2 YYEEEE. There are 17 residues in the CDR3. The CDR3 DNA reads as TGTGCCAGCAGCTTACTTTCCGGGAGTGGGGTCAAGGAGACCCAGTACTTC. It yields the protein CASSLLSGSGVKETQYF.

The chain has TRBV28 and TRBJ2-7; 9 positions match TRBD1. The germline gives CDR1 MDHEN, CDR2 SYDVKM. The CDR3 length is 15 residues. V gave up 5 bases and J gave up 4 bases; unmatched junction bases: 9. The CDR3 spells CASSLPGTGLYEQYF. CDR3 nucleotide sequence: TGTGCCAGCAGTCTTCCCGGGACAGGGCTTTACGAGCAGTACTTC.

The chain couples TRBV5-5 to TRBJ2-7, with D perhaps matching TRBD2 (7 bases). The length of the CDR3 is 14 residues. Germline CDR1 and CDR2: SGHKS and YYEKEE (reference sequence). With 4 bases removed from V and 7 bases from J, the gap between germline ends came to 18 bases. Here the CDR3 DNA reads TGTGCCAGCAGCCTGGGGGGGCCGCGAGGGGAGCAGTACTTC. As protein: CASSLGGPRGEQYF.